This passage covers 22 T cell receptor beta chains from one sample sequenced in a study of T cell responses to AZD1222 COVID-19 vaccine. Generated by immunoSEQ multiplex PCR, the TCRdb table keeps only in-frame clones and is missing some. Counted here are about 150,000 clones, about 90% occurring once; the ten biggest clones make up about 5%. This specimen was peripheral blood, taken on day 0 of AZD1222 vaccination. The receptors here all came from an adult in good health.

V is TRBV19 and J is TRBJ1-5; D is possibly TRBD1 (5 bases). Germline V gives CDR1 LNHDA, CDR2 SQIVND (reference sequence). V gave up 3 bases and J gave up 4 bases, with 13 bases separating them. This CDR3 has 15 residues. CDR3 bases: TGTGCCAGTAGTATCCTCGGGGGATCAAATCAGCCCCAGCATTTT. Protein: CASSILGGSNQPQHF. The complete variable domain, with remaining parts taken from reference TRBV19 and TRBJ1-5, reads DGGITQSPKYLFRKEGQNVTLSCEQNLNHDAMYWYRQDPGQGLRLIYYSQIVNDFQKGDIAEGYSVSREKKESFPLTVTSAQKNPTAFYLCASSILGGSNQPQHFGDGTRLSIL.

CDR3 sequence (DNA): TGTGCCAGCAGCTCCAGGGTTAACGGGCAGCCCCAGCATTTT. It yields the protein CASSSRVNGQPQHF. The genes are TRBV3-1 (or the pseudogene TRBV3-2) and TRBJ1-5, with a weak D call TRBD1 (5 bases). Per germline, CDR1 LGHDT and CDR2 YNNKEL (reference sequence). Trimming removed 5 bases at V and 7 bases at J, with 15 bases between. This CDR3 has 14 amino acids.

This sequence joins TRBV3-1 (or the pseudogene TRBV3-2) and TRBJ2-7; 7 positions agree with TRBD2. The CDR3 runs to 14 residues. With 3 bases clipped from V and 3 bases from J, the junction kept 5 bases outside the gene matches. Germline assignment: CDR1 LGHDT and CDR2 YNNKEL (reference sequence). The CDR3: CASSQYAGDYEQYF. The CDR3 nucleotides read TGTGCCAGCAGCCAGTACGCGGGGGACTACGAGCAGTACTTC.

The chain links TRBV7-2 to TRBJ1-3; 8 bases match TRBD1. CDR3 size: 13 residues. CDR1 is SGHTA, CDR2 FQGNSA, per germline. Losses at the gene ends were 5 bases for V and 4 bases for J; bases not matched to a gene: 1. The CDR3 nucleotides are TGTGCCAGCAGCAGGACAGGGGGAAACACCATATATTTT. It is translated as CASSRTGGNTIYF.

The V call is TRBV27, the J call TRBJ2-3; D call uncertain. V gave up 5 bases and J gave up 2 bases, with 11 bases separating them. Germline CDR1 is MNHEY and CDR2 is SMNVEV (reference sequence). The CDR3 consists of 14 residues. The CDR3 loop reads CASSPISHTDTQYF. The CDR3 region has the DNA TGTGCCAGCAGTCCCATTTCGCACACAGATACGCAGTATTTT.

The chain combines TRBV7-6 with TRBJ2-2, with 7 bases fitting TRBD1. This CDR3 is 15 amino acids long. Trimming at V came to 4 bases and at J to 6 bases, leaving 8 bases not matched to a gene. Germline V gene lookup returns CDR1 SGHVS and CDR2 FNYEAQ. The CDR3: CASSSATGDSGELFF. Here the CDR3 DNA reads TGTGCCAGCAGCTCGGCAACAGGGGATTCCGGGGAGCTGTTTTTT.

The chain employs TRBV18 and TRBJ1-3, with no clear D. The germline CDR1 and CDR2 sequences are KGHSH and LQKENI. CDR3 length: 14 amino acids. Trimming took 2 bases from V and 1 from J, leaving 6 bases between them. CDR3 sequence: CASSPDQSGNTIYF. CDR3 DNA sequence: TGTGCCAGCTCACCAGATCAGTCTGGAAACACCATATATTTT. The full variable domain, with the rest looked up from reference TRBV18 and TRBJ1-3, is NAGVMQNPRHLVRRRGQEARLRCSPMKGHSHVYWYRQLPEEGLKFMVYLQKENIIDESGMPKERFSAEFPKEGPSILRIQQVVRGDSAAYFCASSPDQSGNTIYFGEGSWLTVV.

This clone has just a few counts. Different DNA sequences within this sample yield the same CDR3. This chain joins TRBV18 and TRBJ1-1, with D perhaps matching TRBD1 (5 bases). V lost 0 bases, J lost 5 bases, and 7 bases lay in between. Germline values: CDR1 KGHSH, CDR2 LQKENI. This CDR3 comprises 13 residues. The DNA for the CDR3 is TGTGCCAGCTCACCACCCGGGGGGACTGAAGCTTTCTTT. Amino acid sequence: CASSPPGGTEAFF. Full variable domain (outside the CDR3, taken from reference TRBV18 and TRBJ1-1): NAGVMQNPRHLVRRRGQEARLRCSPMKGHSHVYWYRQLPEEGLKFMVYLQKENIIDESGMPKERFSAEFPKEGPSILRIQQVVRGDSAAYFCASSPPGGTEAFFGQGTRLTVV.

In this sample, this clone turned up once. V is TRBV19 and J is TRBJ2-7, with D perhaps matching TRBD1 (5 bases). Germline V gene data show CDR1 as LNHDA and CDR2 as SQIVND (reference sequence). There are 14 residues in the CDR3. V was shortened by 2 bases and J by 2 bases, with 10 bases between the two germline ends. The CDR3 reads CASSIRQYPYEQYF. In DNA form, the CDR3 reads TGTGCCAGTAGTATACGACAGTACCCCTACGAGCAGTACTTC.

V is TRBV7-6 and J is TRBJ2-7; TRBD2 aligns across 8 bases. The J segment lost 3 bases and the V segment lost 4 bases, leaving 8 bases of the junction unmatched. The CDR3 consists of 15 residues. Germline V gene data show CDR1 as SGHVS and CDR2 as FNYEAQ. CDR3 in DNA: TGTGCCAGCAGCTCCGAGATAGCGGGGAACTACGAGCAGTACTTC. It encodes CASSSEIAGNYEQYF.

This clone has more than one count but fewer than ten. The J gene is TRBJ2-1, the V gene TRBV5-1, with D perhaps matching TRBD1 (6 bases). Germline CDR1 and CDR2: SGHRS and YFSETQ. The CDR3 consists of 14 residues. V was shortened by 2 bases and J by 9 bases, with 15 bases between the two germline ends. CDR3 in DNA: TGCGCCAGCAGCTTCCAACAGGGCTCTGGTGAGCAGTTCTTC. Protein sequence: CASSFQQGSGEQFF. The whole variable domain, filled in from reference TRBV5-1 and TRBJ2-1, reads KAGVTQTPRYLIKTRGQQVTLSCSPISGHRSVSWYQQTPGQGLQFLFEYFSETQRNKGNFPGRFSGRQFSNSRSEMNVSTLELGDSALYLCASSFQQGSGEQFFGPGTRLTVL.

The chain is built from TRBV27 and TRBJ1-5; TRBD1 is a possible D gene (6 bases). Deletions cut 3 bases from V and 7 bases from J, with 13 bases between. CDR1 is MNHEY and CDR2 is SMNVEV in the germline V gene (reference sequence). The CDR3 is 14 residues long. CDR3 coding DNA: TGTGCCAGCAGTTTCACAGGGTCTGGGCAGCCCCAGCATTTT. This gives the protein CASSFTGSGQPQHF.

This chain uses TRBV7-2 with TRBJ2-7, with 8 nucleotides matching TRBD2. The CDR3 is 13 residues long. CDR1 is SGHTA, CDR2 FQGNSA, per germline. Trimming cost V 8 bases and J 2 bases; bases outside gene matches: 5. The chain's CDR3 is CASGLSGTYEQYF. As DNA, the CDR3 is TGTGCCAGCGGACTTAGCGGGACCTACGAGCAGTACTTC.

The chain combines TRBV13 with TRBJ2-1; 14 nucleotides line up with TRBD2. J was trimmed by 8 bases and V by 0 bases; bases with no gene match: 9. Germline V lookup: CDR1 PRHDT, CDR2 FYEKMQ (reference sequence). CDR3 size: 18 residues. For the CDR3, the DNA is TGTGCCAGCAGCTTAGGGGGGACTAGCGGGAGAAAAGTTGATGAGCAGTTCTTC. It translates to CASSLGGTSGRKVDEQFF. The entire variable domain, with the rest obtained from reference TRBV13 and TRBJ2-1, is as follows: AAGVIQSPRHLIKEKRETATLKCYPIPRHDTVYWYQQGPGQDPQFLISFYEKMQSDKGSIPDRFSAQQFSDYHSELNMSSLELGDSALYFCASSLGGTSGRKVDEQFFGPGTRLTVL.

This clone was detected a few times. The genes are TRBV18 and TRBJ2-1; D is tentatively TRBD1 or TRBD2 (5 bases each). Germline CDR1 KGHSH, CDR2 LQKENI. The V end lost 4 bases, the J end lost 5 bases, and 18 bases lay between the germline ends. The CDR3 has 16 residues. The CDR3 bases are TGTGCCAGCTCACATGGGACCCCGGCCCTGGACAATGAGCAGTTCTTC. Its protein is CASSHGTPALDNEQFF.

This clone showed up just once. The chain joins TRBV6-2 or TRBV6-3 to TRBJ2-7; 8 bases are shared with TRBD2. This CDR3 comprises 11 residues. The junction had 2 bases not matched to a gene; V was cut back by 6 bases and J by 7 bases. From germline, CDR1 is MNHEY and CDR2 SVGEGT. The CDR3 loop reads CASSRGGEQYF. CDR3 DNA: TGTGCCAGCAGCCGGGGGGGGGAGCAGTACTTC.

This clone was seen only once. The rearrangement uses TRBV28 and TRBJ1-2, with D possibly being TRBD1 (5 bases). V was clipped by 5 bases and J by 4 bases, with 11 bases between them. CDR1 and CDR2 (germline): MDHEN, SYDVKM. CDR3 length equals 13 residues. The CDR3 region is CASSLKGPYGYTF. The CDR3 DNA is TGTGCCAGCAGTCTGAAGGGACCCTATGGCTACACCTTC.

This chain links TRBV6-5 with TRBJ2-5; 8 nucleotides match TRBD2. Germline CDR1 is MNHEY and CDR2 is SVGAGI. V trimming: 2 bases; J trimming: 2 bases; junction bases outside the gene matches: 7. The CDR3 covers 16 residues. The DNA for the CDR3 is TGTGCCAGCAGTTACGAGGTAGCGGGACATCAAGAGACCCAGTACTTC. Residues: CASSYEVAGHQETQYF.

V usage is TRBV5-6 and J usage is TRBJ2-7; 7 positions agree with TRBD2. CDR1 is SGHDT, CDR2 YYEEEE, per germline. The trim removed 0 bases at V and 3 bases at J, leaving 3 bases unmatched. The CDR3 has 14 residues. The chain's CDR3 is CASSLERGRYEQYF. CDR3 DNA: TGTGCCAGCAGCTTGGAGCGGGGACGCTACGAGCAGTACTTC.

The chain uses TRBV18 and TRBJ1-5, with a tentative D call TRBD1 (6 bases). The CDR3 is made up of 15 amino acids. Trimming cost V 6 bases and J 0 bases, with 12 bases left between them. The V gene's germline CDR1 is KGHSH and CDR2 LQKENI. CDR3 region: CASSPDRYSNQPQHF. The CDR3 DNA follows: TGTGCCAGCTCCCCCGACAGGTATAGCAATCAGCCCCAGCATTTT.

This chain joins TRBV28 and TRBJ2-7, with D perhaps TRBD1 (6 bases). Germline CDR1 MDHEN, CDR2 SYDVKM. The V gene lost 5 bases and the J gene lost 3 bases, with 14 bases spanning the gap. This CDR3 contains 14 residues. CDR3 nucleotide sequence: TGTGCCAGCAGTCCCTCGACAGGTCTCTACGAGCAGTACTTC. Amino acids: CASSPSTGLYEQYF. The entire variable domain, with the rest obtained from reference TRBV28 and TRBJ2-7, is as follows: DVKVTQSSRYLVKRTGEKVFLECVQDMDHENMFWYRQDPGLGLRLIYFSYDVKMKEKGDIPEGYSVSREKKERFSLILESASTNQTSMYLCASSPSTGLYEQYFGPGTRLTVT.

V gene TRBV7-9 combines with J gene TRBJ1-2; D possibly corresponds to TRBD1 (5 bases). The CDR3 spans 13 residues. Germline V gene data show CDR1 as SEHNR and CDR2 as FQNEAQ (reference sequence). V was cut by 3 bases and J by 3 bases, with 8 bases left in between. CDR3 region: CASSFQQDYGYTF. CDR3 DNA: TGTGCCAGCAGCTTTCAACAGGACTATGGCTACACCTTC.